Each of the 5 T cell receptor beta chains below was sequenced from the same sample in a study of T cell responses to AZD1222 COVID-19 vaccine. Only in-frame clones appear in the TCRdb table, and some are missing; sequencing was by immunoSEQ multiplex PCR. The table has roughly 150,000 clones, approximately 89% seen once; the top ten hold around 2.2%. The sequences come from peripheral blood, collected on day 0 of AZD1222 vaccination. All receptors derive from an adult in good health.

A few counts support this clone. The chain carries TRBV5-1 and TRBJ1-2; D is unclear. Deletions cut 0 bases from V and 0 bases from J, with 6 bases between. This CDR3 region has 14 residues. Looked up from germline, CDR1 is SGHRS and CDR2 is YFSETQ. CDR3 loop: CASSLGQSNYGYTF. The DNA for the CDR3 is TGCGCCAGCAGCTTGGGTCAGTCTAACTATGGCTACACCTTC.

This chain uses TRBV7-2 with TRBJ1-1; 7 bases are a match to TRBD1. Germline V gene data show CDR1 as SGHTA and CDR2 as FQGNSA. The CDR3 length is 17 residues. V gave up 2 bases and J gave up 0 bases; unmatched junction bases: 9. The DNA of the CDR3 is TGTGCCAGCAGCTTAATGACAGGGCAAAGGGTGAACACTGAAGCTTTCTTT. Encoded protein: CASSLMTGQRVNTEAFF.

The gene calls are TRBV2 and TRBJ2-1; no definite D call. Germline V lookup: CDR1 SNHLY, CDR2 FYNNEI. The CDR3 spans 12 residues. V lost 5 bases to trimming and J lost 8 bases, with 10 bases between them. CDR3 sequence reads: CASSPNSYEQFF. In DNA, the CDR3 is TGTGCCAGCAGTCCGAATAGCTATGAGCAGTTCTTC.

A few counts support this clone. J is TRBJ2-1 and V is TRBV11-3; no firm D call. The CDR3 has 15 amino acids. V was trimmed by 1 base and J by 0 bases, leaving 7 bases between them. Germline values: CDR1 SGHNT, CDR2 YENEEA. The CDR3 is CASSLGARSYNEQFF. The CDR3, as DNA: TGTGCCAGCAGCTTAGGGGCTCGCTCCTACAATGAGCAGTTCTTC.

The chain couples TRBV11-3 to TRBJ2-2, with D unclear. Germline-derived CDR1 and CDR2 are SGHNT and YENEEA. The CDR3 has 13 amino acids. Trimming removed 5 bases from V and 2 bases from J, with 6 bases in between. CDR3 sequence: CASSRPNTGELFF. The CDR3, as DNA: TGTGCCAGCAGCCGGCCAAACACCGGGGAGCTGTTTTTT.